One sample yielded the 18 T cell receptor beta chains listed below, sequenced in a study of beta chain features in type 1 diabetes. Their target antigens are unknown. Study-wide points: In all four CD4+ subsets, TCRB CDR3 length was significantly, moderately reduced in type 1 diabetes.

Sequenced material consisted of expressed TCRB transcripts (all of the isolated RNA was reverse transcribed). TCRdb's table, derived via immunoSEQ multiplex PCR, lists solely in-frame clones and lacks some. The sample lists some 350,000 clones; about 14% were seen once. Source material: naive CD4+ T cells from blood. These receptors were collected from a young woman with type 1 diabetes.

This chain uses TRBV7-9 with TRBJ2-3; 13 bases match TRBD2. The J segment lost 5 bases and the V segment lost 5 bases, leaving 7 bases of the junction unmatched. Germline assignment: CDR1 SEHNR and CDR2 FQNEAQ (reference sequence). The CDR3 length is 16 residues. CDR3 sequence: CASSTGLAGVRDTQYF. Written as DNA, the CDR3 is TGTGCCAGCAGCACAGGACTAGCGGGAGTGAGAGATACGCAGTATTTT.

This clone has just a few counts. The V call is TRBV13, the J call TRBJ2-1, with TRBD1 matching 8 bases. The CDR3 consists of 15 residues. Germline CDR1 PRHDT, CDR2 FYEKMQ (reference sequence). J was trimmed by 9 bases and V by 5 bases; bases with no gene match: 12. CDR3 protein: CASSLRTGRSGEQFF. The CDR3 DNA follows: TGTGCCAGCAGCCTTAGGACAGGGAGGTCAGGTGAGCAGTTCTTC.

A few counts support this clone. The V call is TRBV10-2, the J call TRBJ1-2; weak D call: TRBD1 (6 bases). V was cut by 0 bases and J by 7 bases, with 12 bases left in between. The CDR3 extends over 14 amino acids. Looked up from germline, CDR1 is WSHSY and CDR2 is SAAADI. CDR3: CASSESGAGFGYTF. CDR3 bases: TGCGCCAGCAGTGAGTCGGGGGCAGGGTTTGGCTACACCTTC.

The chain has TRBV9 and TRBJ2-3; D unclear. Germline V gene sequence: CDR1 SGDLS, CDR2 YYNGEE. V lost 0 bases and J 3 bases, leaving 11 bases between the germline ends. The CDR3 extends over 15 amino acids. The CDR3 is CASSVGLTRTDTQYF. CDR3 nucleotides: TGTGCCAGCAGCGTAGGCCTCACAAGAACAGATACGCAGTATTTT.

This clone was counted only a few times. V is TRBV9 and J is TRBJ2-3, with D possibly TRBD1 on 6 matching bases. From germline, CDR1 is SGDLS and CDR2 YYNGEE. V lost 4 bases and J 8 bases, leaving 17 bases between the germline ends. CDR3 length equals 14 residues. This chain's CDR3 is CASSTRLMGATQYF. The CDR3 DNA reads TGTGCCAGCAGCACCCGATTGATGGGGGCTACGCAGTATTTT. Complete variable domain (other parts from reference TRBV9 and TRBJ2-3): DSGVTQTPKHLITATGQRVTLRCSPRSGDLSVYWYQQSLDQGLQFLIQYYNGEERAKGNILERFSAQQFPDLHSELNLSSLELGDSALYFCASSTRLMGATQYFGPGTRLTVL.

This clone was found a few times. The chain employs TRBV30 and TRBJ1-4; 10 bases are shared with TRBD1. Per germline, CDR1 GTSNPN and CDR2 SVGIG (reference sequence). This CDR3 is 13 amino acids long. V lost 5 bases and J lost 6; bases outside the gene matches: 3. The CDR3 nucleotides read TGTGCCTGGGGCGGACAGGGGGATGAAAAACTGTTTTTT. Translated: CAWGGQGDEKLFF.

This CDR3 is CASSLGLAGGYEQYV. Written as DNA, the CDR3 is TGTGCCAGCAGCCTGGGACTAGCGGGAGGCTACGAGCAGTACGTC. The chain carries TRBV11-2 and TRBJ2-7; 15 nucleotides match TRBD2. The V gene's germline CDR1 is SGHAT and CDR2 FQNNGV. Losses at the gene ends were 5 bases for V and 3 bases for J; bases not matched to a gene: 2. The CDR3 is 15 residues long.

The chain couples TRBV19 to TRBJ1-2; D perhaps matches TRBD1 (5 bases). The germline V gene has CDR1 LNHDA and CDR2 SQIVND (reference sequence). CDR3 length: 14 amino acids. Trimming cost V 3 bases and J 3 bases, with 11 bases left between them. CDR3 sequence: CASSMTDSDYGYTF. CDR3 nucleotides: TGTGCCAGTAGTATGACAGACAGCGACTATGGCTACACCTTC.

This clone was recorded a few times. The chain couples TRBV30 to TRBJ2-2; 7 bases fit TRBD2. Germline CDR1 reads GTSNPN; CDR2 reads SVGIG (reference sequence). After removal of 8 bases from V and 3 bases from J, the junction contained 12 bases not matched to a gene. The CDR3 covers 15 residues. The CDR3 DNA follows: TGTGCCGCAGTGAGGAGAGCGGGATACACCGGGGAGCTGTTTTTT. Protein sequence: CAAVRRAGYTGELFF.

This clone was counted a few times. V gene TRBV5-4 combines with J gene TRBJ1-2, with D unresolved. The ends were cut back, 6 bases at V and 8 bases at J, with 17 bases in the middle. The CDR3 runs 13 residues. Looked up from germline, CDR1 is SGHNT and CDR2 is YYREEE (reference sequence). The CDR3 coding sequence is TGTGCCAGCATAAAGGATGGGCAAGGAGGCTACACCTTC. Translating it yields CASIKDGQGGYTF.

This chain connects TRBV10-3 to TRBJ2-1, with 7 bases lining up with TRBD2. CDR1 is ENHRY and CDR2 is SYGVKD in the germline V gene. V lost 10 bases to trimming and J lost 6 bases; unmatched junction nucleotides: 15. The CDR3 has 15 residues. Here the CDR3 reads CATWGGAGSSNEQFF. The CDR3 DNA sequence: TGTGCCACCTGGGGGGGAGCGGGATCAAGCAATGAGCAGTTCTTC.

The chain joins TRBV11-3 to TRBJ2-3; D may be TRBD2 (6 bases). V was clipped by 3 bases and J by 3 bases, with 19 bases between them. The V gene's germline CDR1 is SGHNT and CDR2 YENEEA. This CDR3 has 17 residues. CDR3 sequence (DNA): TGTGCCAGCAGCTTTAGGTCCGGAGGGCCGTCGACAGATACGCAGTATTTT. Translated: CASSFRSGGPSTDTQYF. The complete variable domain, with remaining parts taken from reference TRBV11-3 and TRBJ2-3, reads EAGVVQSPRYKIIEKKQPVAFWCNPISGHNTLYWYLQNLGQGPELLIRYENEEAVDDSQLPKDRFSAERLKGVDSTLKIQPAELGDSAVYLCASSFRSGGPSTDTQYFGPGTRLTVL.

V gene TRBV4-1 combines with J gene TRBJ2-1; weak D call: TRBD2 (5 bases). The CDR3 length is 13 residues. The V and J ends lost 7 bases and 0 bases respectively, with 7 bases between them. Germline V gives CDR1 MGHRA, CDR2 YSYEKL. DNA of the CDR3: TGCGCCAGCACGGCGGGCTCCTACAATGAGCAGTTCTTC. Its protein product is CASTAGSYNEQFF.

The chain recombines TRBV2 with TRBJ2-4; TRBD1 matches at 9 bases. V trimming: 7 bases; J trimming: 11 bases; junction bases outside the gene matches: 12. CDR3 length: 14 amino acids. Looked up from germline, CDR1 is SNHLY and CDR2 is FYNNEI. DNA of the CDR3: TGTGCCAGCACGCGTAACTCGGGACAGGGCGTTCAGTACTTC. Protein product: CASTRNSGQGVQYF.

The chain links TRBV7-2 to TRBJ1-5; no definite D call. The CDR3 runs 12 residues. Germline assignment: CDR1 SGHTA and CDR2 FQGNSA. Trimming took off 3 bases at V and 4 bases at J, with 4 bases between the two ends. CDR3: CASSFNNQPQHF. CDR3 nucleotides: TGTGCCAGCAGCTTCAATAATCAGCCCCAGCATTTT.

The V and J genes are TRBV4-1 and TRBJ2-5; perhaps TRBD1 as D (6 bases). Trimming stripped 3 bases from V and 2 bases from J, with 22 bases between. Looked up from germline, CDR1 is MGHRA and CDR2 is YSYEKL. This CDR3 is 18 amino acids long. CDR3 DNA: TGCGCCAGCAGCCAGGGTAGAATAGGGGGTGGCCCTCAAGAGACCCAGTACTTC. It codes for CASSQGRIGGGPQETQYF.

Only a few counts were recorded for this clone. The chain is built from TRBV28 and TRBJ2-3, with D possibly TRBD2 on 5 matching bases. CDR1 MDHEN and CDR2 SYDVKM come from the germline V gene. The V end lost 8 bases, the J end lost 4 bases, and 13 bases lay between the germline ends. The CDR3 has 13 amino acids. CDR3 coding DNA: TGTGCCAGCGGTGGACTGCACCCAGATACGCAGTATTTT. This encodes CASGGLHPDTQYF.

V usage is TRBV28 and J usage is TRBJ1-2; a weak D match, TRBD1 (5 bases). The germline CDR1 and CDR2 sequences are MDHEN and SYDVKM. The CDR3 consists of 14 residues. V was pared by 6 bases and J by 8 bases, with 19 bases between. The CDR3 loop reads CASSPNQGVWGYTF. The DNA of the CDR3 is TGTGCCAGCAGCCCTAATCAGGGTGTTTGGGGCTACACCTTC.